The present entry profiles one T cell receptor (beta chain) with its context. The antigen is unknown. These data come from a study of early T cells in non-severe SARS-CoV-2 infection. Study-level background: Alpha and beta chains were unpaired, from unsorted whole-blood bulk RNA. Study-wide points: Database matching using VDJdb favored anti-spike CD8 responses, with private and CD4 specificities left missing.

Germline V gene sequence: CDR1 MDHEN, CDR2 SYDVKM. V was clipped by 9 bases and J by 4 bases, with 19 bases between them. The CDR3 spans 14 residues. Each cDNA molecule carried a unique molecular identifier. Each CDR3 protein is one row after TCRdb ran MiXCR on the 5' RACE reads. This sample carries roughly 72,000 distinct CDR3 sequences, 9.5% to 15% of them seen once, and the ten largest clones take around 2.9%. This sequence originates from an adult who was a healthcare worker with PCR-confirmed SARS-CoV-2 infection or an uninfected control (not recorded which). The chain employs TRBV28 and TRBJ2-7, with TRBD2 as a possible D gene (6 bases). The material sequenced was whole blood, taken at baseline. The CDR3 loop reads CASRGAGRPYEQYF. The CDR3 bases are TGTGCCAGTCGAGGGGCAGGGAGGCCGTACGAGCAGTACTTC.